The 28 T cell receptor beta chains listed next were all sequenced from one sample in a study of shared clonotypes between healthy human individuals. Libraries were prepared by immunoSEQ multiplex PCR; TCRdb keeps only in-frame clonotypes and omits some of them. The profile covers over a million clones, with 75% appearing a single time and approximately 1.5% taken by the ten largest. Sequencing input: memory CD4+ T cells sorted from blood. Subset: CD45RA-negative fraction. The receptor source for this set is a young man in good health.

The sample holds a few counts of this clone. Other DNA sequences in the sample encode the same CDR3. The rearrangement joins TRBV13 to TRBJ1-1; weak D call: TRBD1 (6 bases). The CDR3 runs 14 residues. Germline lookup yields CDR1 PRHDT and CDR2 FYEKMQ (reference sequence). The V gene lost 3 bases and the J gene lost 1 base, with 9 bases spanning the gap. CDR3 in amino acids: CASSLGHTNTEAFF. The CDR3 DNA is TGTGCCAGCAGCTTGGGACATACGAACACTGAAGCTTTCTTT.

This chain connects TRBV19 to TRBJ1-1; no clear D. CDR1 is LNHDA and CDR2 is SQIVND in the germline V gene (reference sequence). The ends were cut back, 3 bases at V and 0 bases at J, with 11 bases in the middle. The CDR3 has 15 residues. The CDR3, as DNA: TGTGCCAGTAGTATGGGGATTGGTGTGAACACTGAAGCTTTCTTT. Its protein product is CASSMGIGVNTEAFF.

This chain connects TRBV5-1 to TRBJ2-7, with D perhaps matching TRBD2 (5 bases). Germline assignment: CDR1 SGHRS and CDR2 YFSETQ. The CDR3 totals 15 residues. V was cut by 2 bases and J by 0 bases, with 12 bases left in between. In nucleotides, the CDR3 is TGCGCCAGCAGCTTTGACCCTGGGAGCTCCTACGAGCAGTACTTC. The encoded protein is CASSFDPGSSYEQYF.

This clone was counted between two and nine times. This rearrangement joins TRBV5-1 to TRBJ2-2; 7 bases are shared with TRBD1. V lost 4 bases, J lost 2 bases, and 5 bases stayed unmatched. CDR1 is SGHRS, CDR2 YFSETQ, per germline. CDR3 size: 15 residues. The DNA for the CDR3 is TGCGCCAGCAGCCCGGACAGGAGCAACACCGGGGAGCTGTTTTTT. Encoded protein: CASSPDRSNTGELFF.

This chain uses TRBV6-5 with TRBJ1-5; D uncertain. The CDR3 sequence is 13 residues long. In germline, CDR1 is MNHEY, CDR2 SVGAGI. Trimming shortened V by 2 bases and J by 6 bases, and 8 bases separated the two germline ends. The CDR3 is CASSYGRTQPQHF. DNA of the CDR3: TGTGCCAGCAGTTACGGACGCACTCAGCCCCAGCATTTT.

The CDR3 here is CASSLGVGGSGQETQYF. The CDR3 coding sequence is TGTGCCAGCAGCTTAGGAGTTGGGGGTAGCGGACAAGAGACCCAGTACTTC. The rearrangement joins TRBV7-2 to TRBJ2-5; perhaps TRBD2 as D (6 bases). The CDR3 is 17 residues long. The ends were cut back, 1 base at V and 2 bases at J, with 17 bases in the middle. Germline values: CDR1 SGHTA, CDR2 FQGNSA. Combining the CDR3 with reference TRBV7-2 and TRBJ2-5 gives the whole variable domain GAGVSQSPSNKVTEKGKDVELRCDPISGHTALYWYRQSLGQGLEFLIYFQGNSAPDKSGLPSDRFSAERTGGSVSTLTIQRTQQEDSAVYLCASSLGVGGSGQETQYFGPGTRLLVL.

In its sample, this clone was seen once. The rearrangement joins TRBV11-3 to TRBJ2-3, with D possibly matching TRBD1 (6 bases). The CDR3 totals 16 residues. Between the trimmed V and J ends, which lost 5 bases and 7 bases, there was a span of 22 bases. Germline V lookup: CDR1 SGHNT, CDR2 YENEEA. DNA for the CDR3: TGTGCCAGCAGCCCCGGGGACACCCGACTCACCCATACGCAGTATTTT. As protein: CASSPGDTRLTHTQYF.

This rearrangement joins TRBV7-9 to TRBJ2-7; tentative D call: TRBD1 (6 bases). Germline values: CDR1 SEHNR, CDR2 FQNEAQ (reference sequence). CDR3 length equals 15 residues. The germline V and J ends were trimmed by 4 bases and 7 bases, with 20 bases remaining between them. For the CDR3, the DNA is TGTGCCAGCAGCTGGCAGGGGTTACCCTTTTCGGAGCAGTACTTC. Translating gives CASSWQGLPFSEQYF.

Notes on this clone: One end of the junction fails to match germline, which may point to a read error. This chain links TRBV27 with TRBJ1-2; D not resolved. The germline gives CDR1 MNHEY, CDR2 SMNVEV (reference sequence). This CDR3 comprises 13 residues. This CDR3 reads CASSLSDNYGYTF. In nucleotides, the CDR3 is TGTGCCAGCAGTCTATCGGACAACTATGGCTACACCTTC.

This chain links TRBV7-3 with TRBJ2-3, with D unclear. Germline-derived CDR1 and CDR2 are SGHTA and FQGTGA. V was clipped by 1 base and J by 1 base, with 9 bases between them. This CDR3 spans 15 amino acids. The CDR3 region is CASSLNGVGTDTQYF. Here the CDR3 DNA reads TGTGCCAGCAGCTTAAATGGGGTTGGCACAGATACGCAGTATTTT. The variable domain in full, with the rest retrieved from reference TRBV7-3 and TRBJ2-3, is GAGVSQTPSNKVTEKGKYVELRCDPISGHTALYWYRQSLGQGPEFLIYFQGTGAADDSGLPNDRFFAVRPEGSVSTLKIQRTERGDSAVYLCASSLNGVGTDTQYFGPGTRLTVL.

The chain recombines TRBV5-5 with TRBJ2-7, with 8 bases that match TRBD1. The CDR3 loop spans 15 amino acids. The junction had 9 bases not matched to a gene; V was cut back by 4 bases and J by 3 bases. Germline V gives CDR1 SGHKS, CDR2 YYEKEE (reference sequence). The DNA of the CDR3 is TGTGCCAGCAGCCTCCGGACAGGGTGGGTCTACGAGCAGTACTTC. Residues: CASSLRTGWVYEQYF.

This chain joins TRBV7-9 and TRBJ2-3; possibly TRBD1 for D (6 bases). The CDR3 is 15 amino acids. Germline V gene lookup returns CDR1 SEHNR and CDR2 FQNEAQ (reference sequence). CDR3 in DNA: TGTGCTACGAACCACGATTCAGGGGGCACAGATACGCAGTATTTT. The encoded protein is CATNHDSGGTDTQYF.

The J gene is TRBJ2-7, the V gene TRBV10-1; 9 bases align to TRBD2. The CDR3 has 15 residues. Germline CDR1 and CDR2: WNHNN and SYGVQD (reference sequence). Unmatched junction bases numbered 4, after V lost 0 bases and J lost 4 bases. CDR3 nucleotide sequence: TGCGCCAGCAGTGAGTCGACTAGCGGAGGTTACGAGCAGTACTTC. Translated, it gives CASSESTSGGYEQYF.

The rearrangement uses TRBV5-4 and TRBJ1-3, with 12 bases matching TRBD1. CDR3 length equals 18 residues. Trimming removed 3 bases from V and 0 bases from J; junction bases left unmatched: 7. The germline V gene has CDR1 SGHNT and CDR2 YYREEE (reference sequence). CDR3 residues: CASSWKGTGGGSGNTIYF. CDR3 sequence (DNA): TGTGCCAGCAGCTGGAAGGGGACAGGGGGCGGCTCTGGAAACACCATATATTTT.

The rearrangement links TRBV18 to TRBJ1-2, with no clear D. Per the germline V gene, CDR1 is KGHSH and CDR2 is LQKENI. V was clipped by 4 bases and J by 8 bases, with 14 bases between them. CDR3 size: 13 residues. The CDR3 DNA reads TGTGCCAGCTCACGCTCTCAACGGGAAGGCTACACCTTC. Its translation: CASSRSQREGYTF. Filled out from reference TRBV18 and TRBJ1-2, the complete variable domain reads NAGVMQNPRHLVRRRGQEARLRCSPMKGHSHVYWYRQLPEEGLKFMVYLQKENIIDESGMPKERFSAEFPKEGPSILRIQQVVRGDSAAYFCASSRSQREGYTFGSGTRLTVV.

This rearrangement joins TRBV28 to TRBJ1-1; perhaps TRBD1 as D (6 bases). This CDR3 comprises 13 residues. Per germline, CDR1 MDHEN and CDR2 SYDVKM. The V end was cut by 1 base, the J end by 4 bases, with 7 bases between. Here the CDR3 DNA reads TGTGCCAGCAGTTTATTAGGGGGCACTGAAGCTTTCTTT. It specifies CASSLLGGTEAFF.

V gene TRBV5-4 combines with J gene TRBJ2-5, with 7 nucleotides matching TRBD1. The CDR3 runs to 15 residues. V lost 4 bases, J lost 2 bases, and 8 bases stayed unmatched. From germline, CDR1 is SGHNT and CDR2 YYREEE (reference sequence). CDR3 loop: CASSLLGRGQETQYF. CDR3 bases: TGTGCCAGCAGCCTTCTTGGCAGGGGGCAAGAGACCCAGTACTTC.

V is TRBV5-1 and J is TRBJ1-1; D not resolved. There are 15 residues in the CDR3. The V gene lost 0 bases and the J gene lost 1 base, with 10 bases spanning the gap. Per the germline V gene, CDR1 is SGHRS and CDR2 is YFSETQ. DNA of the CDR3: TGCGCCAGCAGCTTGGTAGGCAGCCAGAACACTGAAGCTTTCTTT. This encodes CASSLVGSQNTEAFF.

This sequence joins TRBV10-1 and TRBJ2-5; D uncertain. With 4 bases removed from V and 1 base from J, the gap between germline ends came to 7 bases. Germline V CDR1 and CDR2: WNHNN, SYGVQD (reference sequence). The CDR3 has 13 residues. Here the CDR3 reads CASSARVQETQYF. The DNA for the CDR3 is TGCGCCAGCAGTGCTAGGGTCCAAGAGACCCAGTACTTC.

The V call is TRBV11-2, the J call TRBJ1-1, with D tentatively TRBD1 (5 bases). This CDR3 contains 13 residues. Trimming took 5 bases from V and 0 from J, leaving 7 bases between them. Germline V CDR1 and CDR2: SGHAT, FQNNGV. The CDR3 region has the DNA TGTGCCAGCAGCCCACAGGTGAACACTGAAGCTTTCTTT. Translating gives CASSPQVNTEAFF.

V usage is TRBV6-5 and J usage is TRBJ2-2; D gene unclear. This CDR3 has 14 residues. V was cut by 2 bases and J by 7 bases, with 11 bases left in between. CDR1 is MNHEY and CDR2 is SVGAGI in the germline V gene. The chain's CDR3 is CASSYRSGFGELFF. DNA for the CDR3: TGTGCCAGCAGTTACAGGTCAGGTTTCGGGGAGCTGTTTTTT.

The chain couples TRBV4-1 to TRBJ1-3; no firm D call. With 4 bases removed from V and 4 bases from J, the gap between germline ends came to 20 bases. The CDR3 runs 17 residues. CDR1 is MGHRA and CDR2 is YSYEKL in the germline V gene. CDR3 region: CASSRIWSQMAGNTIYF. In DNA form, the CDR3 reads TGCGCCAGCAGCCGGATTTGGTCCCAAATGGCCGGAAACACCATATATTTT.

The sample holds one count of this clone. This chain connects TRBV5-1 to TRBJ2-5; D is perhaps TRBD2 (6 bases). V gave up 7 bases and J gave up 0 bases, with 13 bases separating them. The germline V gene has CDR1 SGHRS and CDR2 YFSETQ. The CDR3 is 14 amino acids. The CDR3 region is CASRPGGNQETQYF. Written as DNA, the CDR3 is TGCGCCAGCCGCCCTGGCGGGAACCAAGAGACCCAGTACTTC. The variable domain in full, completed from reference TRBV5-1 and TRBJ2-5, reads KAGVTQTPRYLIKTRGQQVTLSCSPISGHRSVSWYQQTPGQGLQFLFEYFSETQRNKGNFPGRFSGRQFSNSRSEMNVSTLELGDSALYLCASRPGGNQETQYFGPGTRLLVL.

This chain uses TRBV15 with TRBJ2-7; no clear D. Between the trimmed V and J ends, which lost 1 base and 0 bases, there was a span of 4 bases. CDR3 size: 13 residues. Germline values: CDR1 LNHNV, CDR2 YYDKDF (reference sequence). The CDR3: CATSRGNSYEQYF. CDR3 sequence (DNA): TGTGCCACCAGCAGAGGGAACTCCTACGAGCAGTACTTC.

This chain connects TRBV11-2 to TRBJ2-3; 7 bases map to TRBD2. The V and J ends lost 4 bases and 7 bases, in that order; junction bases with no gene match: 11. The CDR3 is 15 residues long. Germline V gene data show CDR1 as SGHAT and CDR2 as FQNNGV. CDR3 DNA sequence: TGTGCCAGCAGCTATGGGGGGGTCGGGGGAAATACGCAGTATTTT. Protein sequence: CASSYGGVGGNTQYF.

Notes on this clone: The sample carries other DNA sequences with the same CDR3. The rearrangement links TRBV5-1 to TRBJ2-3; 7 nucleotides line up with TRBD1. CDR1 and CDR2 (germline): SGHRS, YFSETQ. The CDR3 runs 14 residues. J was trimmed by 5 bases and V by 0 bases; bases with no gene match: 3. The CDR3 DNA sequence: TGCGCCAGCAGCTTGGGACAGGGCGTAGATACGCAGTATTTT. Amino acids: CASSLGQGVDTQYF.

The chain is built from TRBV7-6 and TRBJ2-5; D gene unclear. The CDR3 runs 12 residues. Germline CDR1 reads SGHVS; CDR2 reads FNYEAQ. V lost 5 bases to trimming and J lost 9 bases, with 13 bases between them. The CDR3 bases are TGTGCCAGCAGCCTCTTCAGTCAGGCCCAGTACTTC. It specifies CASSLFSQAQYF.

About this clone: The same CDR3 also results from other DNA sequences found in this sample. The genes are TRBV6-6 and TRBJ1-2; 7 positions match TRBD1. Losses at the gene ends were 5 bases for V and 6 bases for J; bases not matched to a gene: 3. The CDR3 runs 12 residues. Germline CDR1 MNHNY, CDR2 SVGAGI (reference sequence). Here the CDR3 DNA reads TGTGCCAGCAGTCGACAGGGAGATGGCTACACCTTC. This sequence encodes CASSRQGDGYTF.